This T cell receptor (beta chain) is from a study of blood T cell repertoires in COVID-19. About the research overall: Material from acute and convalescent COVID-19 was sourced from the United States, Italy and Spain. T cells, B-cell-depleted T cells, or PBMCs supplied cDNA or gDNA.

Patients at the Seattle site were enrolled during active infection and followed longitudinally. Per the germline V gene, CDR1 is SGHVS and CDR2 is FQNEAQ. The CDR3 extends over 11 amino acids. V lost 5 bases and J lost 5, with 6 bases in between. In the source study's methods: Cell counts per sample came from amplifying reference gene primers. Assay used: immunoSEQ multiplex PCR; TCRdb lists only in-frame clones, some missing. That table is the source of V, J and clone size, and D and trimming were worked out from the DNA. The table includes hundreds of thousands of clones, roughly 89% detected once. The chain is built from TRBV7-8 and TRBJ2-5; D gene unclear. The sequence was obtained from a man between 18 and 29 years old with COVID-19, enrolled during active disease. Sequenced input: peripheral blood. The CDR3 DNA reads TGTGCCAGCAGCCCACTCGAGACCCAGTACTTC. This encodes CASSPLETQYF.